The 6 T cell receptor beta chains presented below share a single source sample, sequenced in a study of T-cell reconstitution after alpha-beta-depleted transplantation in children. Unique molecular identifiers were incorporated when the TCRbeta library was constructed. TCRdb re-derived calls from the PCR reads in MiXCR, one entry per CDR3 protein. The table records hundreds of thousands of distinct CDR3 sequences, around 15% of them present only once. Source: PBMCs, mostly from graft donor cells, taken 360 days after TCRalphabeta/CD19-depleted stem cell transplant. The receptors come from a male patient younger than 18 who had a stem cell transplant for acute lymphoblastic leukemia, so the T cells may come from the graft donor.

The chain is built from TRBV18 and TRBJ2-4; D gene ambiguous. The CDR3 loop spans 15 amino acids. CDR1 and CDR2 (germline): KGHSH, LQKENI. V shed 3 bases and J shed 0 bases, with 9 bases lying between them. CDR3 in DNA: TGTGCCAGCTCACCTTTGAAACTAGCCAAAAACATTCAGTACTTC. Its protein product is CASSPLKLAKNIQYF.

This rearrangement joins TRBV6-1 to TRBJ1-1; a possible D gene is TRBD1 (5 bases). Germline values: CDR1 MNHNS, CDR2 SASEGT. V was pared by 5 bases and J by 3 bases, with 16 bases between. This CDR3 contains 15 residues. The CDR3 spells CASSKGGAGDTEAFF. The DNA for the CDR3 is TGTGCCAGCAGTAAGGGCGGGGCGGGGGACACTGAAGCTTTCTTT.

V and J are TRBV3-1 and TRBJ1-1; D is unclear. Per germline, CDR1 LGHDT and CDR2 YNNKEL (reference sequence). The CDR3 runs 13 residues. V was trimmed by 8 bases and J by 8 bases, leaving 18 bases between them. CDR3 loop: CASARVIMGEAFF. CDR3 nucleotides: TGTGCCAGCGCCCGGGTCATTATGGGGGAAGCTTTCTTT.

This clonotype has just a few counts. The gene calls are TRBV29-1 and TRBJ1-6; 7 bases agree with TRBD1. CDR3 size: 13 residues. The V segment lost 6 bases and the J segment 6 bases; nucleotides outside the gene matches: 5. The V gene's germline CDR1 is SQVTM and CDR2 ANQGSEA. As DNA, the CDR3 is TGCAGCGTAAAGGGGGCGGTTAATTCACCCCTCCACTTT. Translation gives CSVKGAVNSPLHF. The complete variable domain, with remaining parts taken from reference TRBV29-1 and TRBJ1-6, reads SAVISQKPSRDICQRGTSLTIQCQVDSQVTMMFWYRQQPGQSLTLIATANQGSEATYESGFVIDKFPISRPNLTFSTLTVSNMSPEDSSIYLCSVKGAVNSPLHFGNGTRLTVT.

The chain joins TRBV3-1 to TRBJ1-5; D may be TRBD1 (5 bases). The CDR3 spans 13 residues. The germline V gene encodes CDR1 LGHDT and CDR2 YNNKEL (reference sequence). V was cut by 3 bases and J by 5 bases, with 8 bases left in between. CDR3 sequence (DNA): TGTGCCAGCAGCCACGGGGGTCATCAGCCCCAGCATTTT. This translates into CASSHGGHQPQHF.

In its sample, this clonotype was seen many times. This rearrangement joins TRBV10-3 to TRBJ2-3, with D possibly TRBD2 on 6 matching bases. Germline-derived CDR1 and CDR2 are ENHRY and SYGVKD. Trimming stripped 3 bases from V and 0 bases from J, with 10 bases between. This CDR3 has 15 residues. Here the CDR3 reads CAISDRGLSTDTQYF. CDR3 in DNA: TGTGCCATCAGTGACCGGGGACTTAGCACAGATACGCAGTATTTT.